This T cell receptor beta chain was sequenced in a study of Ad26.COV2.S vaccination and SARS-CoV-2 variants. Study as a whole: The study gave Ad26.COV2.S intramuscularly, once or twice 56 days apart.

Germline CDR1 MNHEY, CDR2 SVGEGT. The CDR3 extends over 18 amino acids. Trimming shortened V by 2 bases and J by 0 bases, and 14 bases separated the two germline ends. Only in-frame clones appear in the TCRdb table, and some are missing; sequencing was by immunoSEQ multiplex PCR. There are 350,000 to 400,000 clones in the sample; approximately 91% occur only once, and roughly 3.5% lies in the top ten. As for treatment: roughly 18 received Ad26.COV2.S at low or high dose, single or two shots; five or six received placebo; per-sample allocation not given. It was on day 63 after the first vaccine or placebo injection that samples were taken. Boston hosted the donor, who was an adult aged 18-55 years.

This chain uses TRBV6-2 or TRBV6-3 with TRBJ2-6; D may be TRBD1 (6 bases). The clonotype originates from a person between 18 and 65 years old who received the Ad26.COV2.S COVID-19 vaccine or a placebo. The material sequenced was peripheral blood, taken in a trial of Ad26.COV2.S vaccine versus placebo. DNA of the CDR3: TGTGCCAGCAGTTACATTGTGACAGGAAACTCTGGGGCCAACGTCCTGACTTTC. Amino acid sequence: CASSYIVTGNSGANVLTF.